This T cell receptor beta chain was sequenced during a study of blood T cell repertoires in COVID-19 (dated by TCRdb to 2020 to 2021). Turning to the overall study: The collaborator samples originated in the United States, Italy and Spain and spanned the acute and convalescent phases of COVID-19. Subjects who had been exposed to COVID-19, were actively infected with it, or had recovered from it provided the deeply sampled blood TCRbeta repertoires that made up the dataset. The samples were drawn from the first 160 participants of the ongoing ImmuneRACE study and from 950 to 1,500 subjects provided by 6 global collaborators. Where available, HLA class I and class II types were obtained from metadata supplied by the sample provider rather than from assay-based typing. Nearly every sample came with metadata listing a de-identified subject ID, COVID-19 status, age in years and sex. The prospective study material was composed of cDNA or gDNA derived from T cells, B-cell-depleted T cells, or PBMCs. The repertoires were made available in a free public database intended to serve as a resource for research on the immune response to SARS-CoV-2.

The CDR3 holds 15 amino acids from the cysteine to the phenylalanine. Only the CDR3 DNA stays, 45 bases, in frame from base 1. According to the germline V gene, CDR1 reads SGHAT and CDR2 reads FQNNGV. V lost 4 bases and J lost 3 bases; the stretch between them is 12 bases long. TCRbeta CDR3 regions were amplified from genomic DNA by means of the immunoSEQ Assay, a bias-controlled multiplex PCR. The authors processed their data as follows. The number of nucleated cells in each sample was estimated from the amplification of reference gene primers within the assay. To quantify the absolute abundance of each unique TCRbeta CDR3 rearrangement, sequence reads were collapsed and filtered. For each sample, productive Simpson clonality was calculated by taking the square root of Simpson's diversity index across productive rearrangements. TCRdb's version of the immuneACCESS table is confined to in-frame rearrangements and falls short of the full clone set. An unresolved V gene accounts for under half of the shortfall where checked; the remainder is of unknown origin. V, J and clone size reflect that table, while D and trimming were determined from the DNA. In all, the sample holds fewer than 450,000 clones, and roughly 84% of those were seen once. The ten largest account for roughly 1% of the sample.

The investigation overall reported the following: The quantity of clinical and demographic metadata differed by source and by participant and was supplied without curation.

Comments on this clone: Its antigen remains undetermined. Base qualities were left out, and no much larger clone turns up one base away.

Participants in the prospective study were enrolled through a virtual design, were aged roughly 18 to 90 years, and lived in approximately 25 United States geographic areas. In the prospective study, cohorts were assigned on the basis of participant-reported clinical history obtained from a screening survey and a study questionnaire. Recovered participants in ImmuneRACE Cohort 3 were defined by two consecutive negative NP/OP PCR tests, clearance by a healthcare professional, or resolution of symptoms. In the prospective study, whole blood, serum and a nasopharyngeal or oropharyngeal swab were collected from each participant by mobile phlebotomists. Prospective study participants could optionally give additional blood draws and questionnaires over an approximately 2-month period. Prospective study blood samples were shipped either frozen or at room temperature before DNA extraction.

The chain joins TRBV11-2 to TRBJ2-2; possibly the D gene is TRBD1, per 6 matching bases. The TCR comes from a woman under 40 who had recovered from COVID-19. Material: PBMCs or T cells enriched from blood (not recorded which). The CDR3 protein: CASSYRVRDTGELFF. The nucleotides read TGTGCCAGCAGCTACAGGGTTCGCGACACCGGGGAGCTGTTTTTT.